This entry lists 9 T cell receptor beta chains sequenced from one sample in a study of T cells in Graves' hyperthyroidism and ophthalmopathy. What was amplified from RNA transcripts were TCR beta CDR3 regions. The HTBI set primed first-round TCR CDR3 RT-PCR. TCRdb re-analysed the multiplex PCR reads in MiXCR, keeping a single row per CDR3 protein. This table holds about 290,000 distinct CDR3 sequences, around 13% found once. Sequencing was carried out using blood. The receptors were gathered from a middle-aged woman with Graves' hyperthyroidism.

This clonotype was seen ten or more times. A much larger clone lies one base from this, so it may be a read error. This chain uses TRBV11-2 with TRBJ1-5; maybe TRBD1 (6 bases). The CDR3 has 14 amino acids. Per the germline V gene, CDR1 is SGHAT and CDR2 is FQNNGV. The CDR3 loop is CASSLGGGNRPQHF. The DNA of the CDR3 is TGTGCCAGCAGCTTAGGGGGGGGCAATCGGCCCCAGCATTTT.

This clonotype appeared a single time. The chain joins TRBV7-9 to TRBJ2-5, with 7 positions matching TRBD1. Trimming removed 5 bases from V and 1 base from J; junction bases left unmatched: 4. The CDR3 covers 14 residues. Germline CDR1 and CDR2: SEHNR and FQNEAQ (reference sequence). CDR3 in amino acids: CASSPTGLQETQYF. CDR3 sequence (DNA): TGTGCCAGCAGCCCGACAGGGCTCCAAGAGACCCAGTACTTC.

The J gene is TRBJ1-5, the V gene TRBV6-1, with a tentative D call TRBD1 (5 bases). The CDR3 has 16 amino acids. Trimming took off 1 base at V and 1 base at J, with 11 bases between the two ends. CDR1 is MNHNS, CDR2 SASEGT, per germline. The CDR3 reads CASSEVRGLSNQPQHF. As DNA, the CDR3 is TGTGCCAGCAGTGAAGTTCGGGGGTTGAGCAATCAGCCCCAGCATTTT.

In its sample, this clonotype was seen many times. The rearrangement links TRBV30 to TRBJ2-7; the D gene is possibly TRBD1 (6 bases). V lost 4 bases, J lost 6 bases, and 13 bases lay in between. CDR1 and CDR2 (germline): GTSNPN, SVGIG (reference sequence). The CDR3 extends over 12 amino acids. This CDR3 reads CAWNRAIGEQYF. CDR3 in DNA: TGTGCCTGGAACAGGGCGATAGGCGAGCAGTACTTC.

The V call is TRBV12-3 or TRBV12-4, the J call TRBJ2-2; 8 nucleotides line up with TRBD2. The CDR3 runs 14 residues. V lost 7 bases to trimming and J lost 7 bases; unmatched junction nucleotides: 8. CDR3 sequence: CASIQAGGIGELFF. CDR3 nucleotide sequence: TGTGCCAGCATCCAGGCGGGAGGAATCGGGGAGCTGTTTTTT.

This clonotype was observed a handful of times. The V gene is TRBV6-2 or TRBV6-3, the J gene TRBJ2-2; weak D call: TRBD2 (9 bases). CDR1 is MNHEY and CDR2 is SVGEGT in the germline V gene. The CDR3 runs 16 residues. Trimming pared 4 bases from V and 3 bases from J, leaving 15 bases between. CDR3 loop: CASSFLAGQDTGELFF. In DNA form, the CDR3 reads TGTGCCAGCAGTTTTCTAGCGGGACAGGACACCGGGGAGCTGTTTTTT.

This clonotype came up many times. V gene TRBV28 combines with J gene TRBJ2-5; D is perhaps TRBD1 or TRBD2 (5 bases each). Between the trimmed V and J ends, which lost 2 bases and 4 bases, there was a span of 14 bases. The CDR3 has 15 residues. Germline loops: CDR1 MDHEN, CDR2 SYDVKM. This chain's CDR3 is CASSLGGAGGETQYF. The CDR3 nucleotides read TGTGCCAGCAGTTTAGGGGGAGCTGGCGGAGAGACCCAGTACTTC. The whole variable domain, remainder taken from reference TRBV28 and TRBJ2-5, is DVKVTQSSRYLVKRTGEKVFLECVQDMDHENMFWYRQDPGLGLRLIYFSYDVKMKEKGDIPEGYSVSREKKERFSLILESASTNQTSMYLCASSLGGAGGETQYFGPGTRLLVL.

This clonotype was observed many times. The CDR3 DNA reads TGTGCCGCCGGACAGGGAGGAGAGACCCAGTACTTC. Its translation: CAAGQGGETQYF. V is TRBV18 and J is TRBJ2-5, with 8 bases fitting TRBD1. The germline CDR1 and CDR2 sequences are KGHSH and LQKENI. The CDR3 consists of 12 residues. Trimming cost V 11 bases and J 4 bases; bases outside gene matches: 6.

Worth noting for this clonotype: With a much larger clone just one base away, this may be a read error. The chain has TRBV2 and TRBJ2-7; 10 bases agree with TRBD1. The length of the CDR3 is 12 residues. From germline, CDR1 is SNHLY and CDR2 FYNNEI. The CDR3 nucleotides are TGTGCCGCCCGGGACAGGGGTTACGGGCAGTACTTC. Amino acid sequence: CAARDRGYGQYF.